The 23 T cell receptor beta chains reported below all come from one sample, sequenced in a study of cytomegalovirus exposure and HLA in healthy donors. In the PCR, 60 Vbeta and 13 Jbeta primers were used. Profiled with immunoSEQ multiplex PCR; TCRdb holds only in-frame clones, not every one. In the table there are 190,000 or so clones, around 86% of which are singletons. The sample was PBMCs. The receptors shown here come from a man in his forties or fifties in good health and CMV-seronegative.

The chain has TRBV7-9 and TRBJ2-3, with D uncertain. There are 13 residues in the CDR3. Trimming cost V 5 bases and J 2 bases, with 8 bases left between them. CDR1 and CDR2 (germline): SEHNR, FQNEAQ (reference sequence). CDR3 DNA sequence: TGTGCCAGCAGCCCCGGTGCCACAGATACGCAGTATTTT. This codes for CASSPGATDTQYF.

The rearrangement links TRBV25-1 to TRBJ2-7; 8 bases are a match to TRBD1. V was pared by 3 bases and J by 7 bases, with 8 bases of the junction left unmatched. The CDR3 length is 14 residues. Germline loops: CDR1 MGHDK, CDR2 SYGVNS. CDR3 DNA: TGTGCCAGCAGTGATACCAGGGGGCTGAGGGAGCAGTACTTC. The encoded protein is CASSDTRGLREQYF.

The V and J genes are TRBV2 and TRBJ2-3, with 10 nucleotides matching TRBD2. Germline lookup yields CDR1 SNHLY and CDR2 FYNNEI. The V and J ends lost 5 bases and 2 bases, in that order; junction bases with no gene match: 10. The CDR3 has 17 residues. The CDR3 coding sequence is TGTGCCAGCAGTTTAACTGCTAGCGGGGGTTACACAGATACGCAGTATTTT. Translating gives CASSLTASGGYTDTQYF.

V and J are TRBV5-5 and TRBJ2-7; TRBD2 aligns across 10 bases. The CDR3 runs 17 residues. In germline, CDR1 is SGHKS, CDR2 YYEKEE (reference sequence). V was pared by 3 bases and J by 1 base, with 10 bases of the junction left unmatched. For the CDR3, the DNA is TGTGCCAGCAGCTGGGGCGAAGGACTAGCGGTTTCCTACGAGCAGTACTTC. As protein: CASSWGEGLAVSYEQYF.

The chain has TRBV6-6 and TRBJ2-7; the match to TRBD1 covers 9 bases. The germline V gene encodes CDR1 MNHNY and CDR2 SVGAGI (reference sequence). There are 13 residues in the CDR3. V lost 8 bases and J lost 4; bases outside the gene matches: 6. CDR3 residues: CASGTGGRYEQYF. CDR3 nucleotide sequence: TGTGCCAGCGGAACAGGGGGCAGGTACGAGCAGTACTTC.

The V call is TRBV28, the J call TRBJ2-7; TRBD1 matches 7 bases. The CDR3 sequence is 15 residues long. The germline V gene has CDR1 MDHEN and CDR2 SYDVKM. V gave up 6 bases and J gave up 1 base; unmatched junction bases: 9. CDR3: CASSNDRVRSYEQYF. In DNA form, the CDR3 reads TGTGCCAGCAGCAACGACAGGGTGAGGTCCTACGAGCAGTACTTC.

A note on this clone: Sequence at one end of the junction differs from germline and may be a read error. The chain couples TRBV30 to TRBJ1-2, with 7 bases identical to TRBD1. The CDR3 covers 14 residues. The germline V gene has CDR1 GTSNPN and CDR2 SVGIG (reference sequence). CDR3 bases: TGTGTCTGGAGTGCAGGGGGTAGCAACTATGGCTACACCTTC. Amino acids: CVWSAGGSNYGYTF.

The rearrangement uses TRBV9 and TRBJ1-2; 8 bases fit TRBD1. V lost 0 bases to trimming and J lost 2 bases; unmatched junction nucleotides: 6. Germline lookup yields CDR1 SGDLS and CDR2 YYNGEE. The CDR3 length is 16 residues. This CDR3 reads CASSVVSGGLNYGYTF. The CDR3, as DNA: TGTGCCAGCAGCGTAGTGTCAGGGGGCCTCAACTATGGCTACACCTTC.

The chain is built from TRBV7-3 and TRBJ2-5; 8 bases are shared with TRBD2. This CDR3 is built from 16 residues. CDR1 and CDR2 (germline): SGHTA, FQGTGA. J lost 0 bases, V lost 5 bases, and 8 bases had no gene match. The CDR3 DNA follows: TGTGCCAGCAGCCGGGACGGCGGGGGGAACCAAGAGACCCAGTACTTC. Translation: CASSRDGGGNQETQYF.

The chain has TRBV6-5 and TRBJ1-1; D ambiguous. V was cut by 0 bases and J by 1 base, with 6 bases left in between. Germline V gene data show CDR1 as MNHEY and CDR2 as SVGAGI. The CDR3 spans 14 residues. CDR3 protein: CASSYSHGNTEAFF. In DNA, the CDR3 is TGTGCCAGCAGTTACTCGCACGGGAACACTGAAGCTTTCTTT.

The chain carries TRBV29-1 and TRBJ2-3, with TRBD2 as a possible D gene (5 bases). V was pared by 4 bases and J by 2 bases, with 19 bases between. CDR1 SQVTM and CDR2 ANQGSEA come from the germline V gene. There are 16 residues in the CDR3. CDR3 loop: CSVASIGQRFTDTQYF. In nucleotides, the CDR3 is TGCAGCGTTGCCAGTATAGGTCAGCGGTTCACAGATACGCAGTATTTT.

The CDR3, as DNA: TGCGCCAGCAGCCAGGCGAAAACTGGACAGGGGGGAATACAGCCCCAGCATTTT. Its protein product is CASSQAKTGQGGIQPQHF. The V gene is TRBV4-1, the J gene TRBJ1-5, with 10 bases aligning to TRBD1. The trim removed 3 bases at V and 7 bases at J, leaving 15 bases unmatched. CDR3 length equals 18 residues. Germline CDR1 and CDR2: MGHRA and YSYEKL.

In this sample, this clone turned up once. The chain recombines TRBV7-2 with TRBJ2-7, with D possibly matching TRBD2 (5 bases). The CDR3 spans 14 residues. Germline V gene lookup returns CDR1 SGHTA and CDR2 FQGNSA. V was clipped by 1 base and J by 0 bases, with 7 bases between them. The CDR3 region is CASSLERGSYEQYF. CDR3 in DNA: TGTGCCAGCAGCTTAGAACGGGGCTCCTACGAGCAGTACTTC.

The V and J genes are TRBV7-2 and TRBJ2-3, with unresolved D. The CDR3 is 13 amino acids. From germline, CDR1 is SGHTA and CDR2 FQGNSA. Trimming cost V 5 bases and J 2 bases, with 8 bases left between them. CDR3 bases: TGTGCCAGCAGCGAGAGGTTCACAGATACGCAGTATTTT. Translating gives CASSERFTDTQYF.

There are a few counts of this clone. The rearrangement uses TRBV5-1 and TRBJ2-6; D ambiguous. The length of the CDR3 is 15 residues. Germline V gives CDR1 SGHRS, CDR2 YFSETQ. Trimming left V 5 bases short and J 0 bases short, with 9 bases between. The CDR3 protein is CASSLPLSGANVLTF. CDR3 bases: TGCGCCAGCAGTCTCCCCCTCTCTGGGGCCAACGTCCTGACTTTC.

The J gene is TRBJ1-4, the V gene TRBV28; 7 bases line up with TRBD1. The junction had 4 bases not matched to a gene; V was cut back by 6 bases and J by 3 bases. The germline gives CDR1 MDHEN, CDR2 SYDVKM. The CDR3 is 14 residues long. Here the CDR3 reads CASRPGQPNEKLFF. The CDR3 coding sequence is TGTGCCAGCAGGCCGGGACAGCCTAATGAAAAACTGTTTTTT. Full variable domain (missing parts from reference TRBV28 and TRBJ1-4): DVKVTQSSRYLVKRTGEKVFLECVQDMDHENMFWYRQDPGLGLRLIYFSYDVKMKEKGDIPEGYSVSREKKERFSLILESASTNQTSMYLCASRPGQPNEKLFFGSGTQLSVL.

The rearrangement uses TRBV5-1 and TRBJ2-7; tentatively, D is TRBD2 (6 bases). The CDR3 length is 13 residues. Trimming took off 2 bases at V and 5 bases at J, with 11 bases between the two ends. Germline V lookup: CDR1 SGHRS, CDR2 YFSETQ. The CDR3 DNA follows: TGCGCCAGCAGCTTTCGGGGGTTCCACGAGCAGTACTTC. This encodes CASSFRGFHEQYF. The whole variable domain, remainder taken from reference TRBV5-1 and TRBJ2-7, is KAGVTQTPRYLIKTRGQQVTLSCSPISGHRSVSWYQQTPGQGLQFLFEYFSETQRNKGNFPGRFSGRQFSNSRSEMNVSTLELGDSALYLCASSFRGFHEQYFGPGTRLTVT.

The chain uses TRBV11-2 and TRBJ2-5; no clear D. The germline V gene has CDR1 SGHAT and CDR2 FQNNGV. The V and J ends lost 8 bases and 1 base respectively, with 17 bases between them. The CDR3 is made up of 15 amino acids. In DNA form, the CDR3 reads TGTGCCAGCGCGCGCACCCCAGGAACCCAAGAGACCCAGTACTTC. It specifies CASARTPGTQETQYF.

The rearrangement links TRBV6-6 to TRBJ2-1; 8 bases map to TRBD1. With 6 bases clipped from V and 4 bases from J, the junction kept 5 bases outside the gene matches. Germline V CDR1 and CDR2: MNHNY, SVGAGI (reference sequence). The CDR3 loop spans 14 amino acids. The CDR3: CASRGTGDYNEQFF. CDR3 nucleotide sequence: TGTGCCAGCAGGGGGACAGGAGATTACAATGAGCAGTTCTTC.

This clone was detected only once. This chain uses TRBV28 with TRBJ2-7; D is possibly TRBD2 (5 bases). Germline CDR1 MDHEN, CDR2 SYDVKM. The V gene lost 8 bases and the J gene lost 5 bases, with 16 bases spanning the gap. The CDR3 is 13 amino acids. The CDR3 reads CASRGSSVHEQYF. In DNA, the CDR3 is TGTGCCAGCCGTGGGAGTTCGGTGCACGAGCAGTACTTC.

The chain carries TRBV29-1 and TRBJ1-2; D is possibly TRBD1 (6 bases). The CDR3 totals 11 residues. Trimming pared 7 bases from V and 0 bases from J, leaving 6 bases between. CDR1 is SQVTM, CDR2 ANQGSEA, per germline. The DNA of the CDR3 is TGCAGCGGGACAGCTAACTATGGCTACACCTTC. Amino acids: CSGTANYGYTF.

In its sample, this clone was seen a few times. The chain recombines TRBV7-9 with TRBJ2-7, with 11 positions matching TRBD2. Germline CDR1 is SEHNR and CDR2 is FQNEAQ (reference sequence). There are 16 residues in the CDR3. V shed 5 bases, J shed 1 base, and the junction held 7 bases outside the gene matches. CDR3: CASSPRTSGPSYEQYF. CDR3 in DNA: TGTGCCAGCAGCCCAAGGACTAGCGGGCCTTCCTACGAGCAGTACTTC.

The chain carries TRBV19 and TRBJ2-2, with TRBD2 identical over 7 bases. The CDR3 runs 15 residues. V was pared by 7 bases and J by 1 base, with 6 bases of the junction left unmatched. CDR1 is LNHDA, CDR2 SQIVND, per germline (reference sequence). CDR3 sequence reads: CASISGALNTGELFF. Here the CDR3 DNA reads TGTGCCAGTATAAGCGGGGCTTTGAACACCGGGGAGCTGTTTTTT.